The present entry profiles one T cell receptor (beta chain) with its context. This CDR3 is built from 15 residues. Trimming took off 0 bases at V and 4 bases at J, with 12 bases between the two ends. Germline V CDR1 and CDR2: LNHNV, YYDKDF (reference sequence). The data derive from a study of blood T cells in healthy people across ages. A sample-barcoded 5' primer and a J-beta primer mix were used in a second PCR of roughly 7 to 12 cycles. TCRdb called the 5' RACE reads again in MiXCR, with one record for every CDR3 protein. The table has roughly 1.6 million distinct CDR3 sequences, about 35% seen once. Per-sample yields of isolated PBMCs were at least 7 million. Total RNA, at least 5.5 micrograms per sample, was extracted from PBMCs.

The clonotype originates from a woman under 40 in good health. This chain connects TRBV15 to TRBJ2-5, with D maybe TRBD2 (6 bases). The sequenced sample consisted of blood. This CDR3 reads CATSREGGQGETQYF. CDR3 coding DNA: TGTGCCACCAGCAGAGAGGGAGGACAAGGAGAGACCCAGTACTTC.